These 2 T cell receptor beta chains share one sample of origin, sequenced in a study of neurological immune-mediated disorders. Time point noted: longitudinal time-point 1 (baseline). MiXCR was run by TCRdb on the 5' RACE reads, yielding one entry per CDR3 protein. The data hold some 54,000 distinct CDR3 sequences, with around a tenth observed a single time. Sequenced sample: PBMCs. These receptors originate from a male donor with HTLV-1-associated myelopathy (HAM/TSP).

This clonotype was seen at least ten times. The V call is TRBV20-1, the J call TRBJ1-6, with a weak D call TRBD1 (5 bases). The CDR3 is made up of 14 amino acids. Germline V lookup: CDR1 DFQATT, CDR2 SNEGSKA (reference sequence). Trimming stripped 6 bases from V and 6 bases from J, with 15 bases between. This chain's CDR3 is CSAQEQVLNSPLHF. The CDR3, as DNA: TGCAGTGCACAGGAACAGGTTCTTAATTCACCCCTCCACTTT.

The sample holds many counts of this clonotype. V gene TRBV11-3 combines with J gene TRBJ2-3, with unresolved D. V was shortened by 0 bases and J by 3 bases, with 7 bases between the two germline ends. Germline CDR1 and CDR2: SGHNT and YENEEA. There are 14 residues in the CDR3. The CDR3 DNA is TGTGCCAGCAGCTTAGATTTGGGGACAGATACGCAGTATTTT. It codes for CASSLDLGTDTQYF.